A single sample gave rise to the 11 T cell receptor beta chains below, sequenced in a study of shared clonotypes between healthy human individuals (dated by TCRdb to the early 2020s). The library was prepared using the immunoSEQ multiplex PCR assay. TCRdb stores this immuneACCESS table with in-frame sequences only. Part of the clones is absent; in the studies checked, under half of the shortfall reflects unresolved V genes, and no reason is known for the rest. This sample holds 2,500,000 or so clones; 80% to 95% were observed only once. Jointly, the top ten make up approximately 0.35% of the sample. The sample was naive CD4+ T cells from PBMCs. This specimen's cell subset or site label, interpreted: CD45RA+ positively selected. The receptors here all came from a man aged 18 to 35 in good health. Some clones in this sample may be carry-over from other donors' samples.

This chain joins TRBV6-5 and TRBJ1-2; D call uncertain. Trimming removed 5 bases from V and 2 bases from J, with 6 bases in between. This CDR3 has 12 amino acids. Germline values: CDR1 MNHEY, CDR2 SVGAGI. Here the CDR3 DNA reads TGTGCCAGCAGTAGTTGGAACTATGGCTACACCTTC. Protein product: CASSSWNYGYTF.

The chain couples TRBV5-4 to TRBJ1-3, with no clear D. In germline, CDR1 is SGHNT, CDR2 YYREEE (reference sequence). The CDR3 is 15 amino acids. V was cut by 4 bases and J by 3 bases, with 14 bases left in between. The CDR3 loop reads CASSTSPDLGNTIYF. The CDR3 DNA reads as TGTGCCAGCAGCACGTCCCCGGATCTTGGAAACACCATATATTTT.

This clone was picked up one time. The V gene is TRBV5-4, the J gene TRBJ1-2; possible D gene TRBD1, 6 bases. Trimming cost V 4 bases and J 8 bases, with 21 bases left between them. The CDR3 is 15 residues long. The germline gives CDR1 SGHNT, CDR2 YYREEE (reference sequence). CDR3 sequence: CASSLTQMGAGGYTF. The CDR3 region has the DNA TGTGCCAGCAGCCTTACCCAAATGGGGGCGGGGGGCTACACCTTC.

The chain carries TRBV18 and TRBJ2-5; D may correspond to TRBD1 or TRBD2 (5 bases each). CDR3 length: 17 amino acids. V lost 4 bases, J lost 1 base, and 19 bases lay in between. Germline V gives CDR1 KGHSH, CDR2 LQKENI. The CDR3 reads CASSLGTDSGFQETQYF. DNA for the CDR3: TGTGCCAGCTCACTAGGGACCGACAGTGGGTTCCAAGAGACCCAGTACTTC.

V usage is TRBV5-4 and J usage is TRBJ1-2; TRBD1 agrees at 12 bases. The trim removed 4 bases at V and 4 bases at J, leaving 8 bases unmatched. The V gene's germline CDR1 is SGHNT and CDR2 YYREEE (reference sequence). There are 16 residues in the CDR3. The CDR3 nucleotides are TGTGCCAGCAGCCCGGGGGGGACAGGGGGCCCCTATGGCTACACCTTC. This gives the protein CASSPGGTGGPYGYTF.

This chain joins TRBV27 and TRBJ1-5; no firm D call. The V gene's germline CDR1 is MNHEY and CDR2 SMNVEV (reference sequence). V dropped 2 bases and J dropped 7 bases, with 12 bases sitting between them. This CDR3 contains 14 residues. The CDR3 DNA sequence: TGTGCCAGCAGTTTAAGGTTGGGTGCACAGCCCCAGCATTTT. Translating gives CASSLRLGAQPQHF.

This clone was detected once. The rearrangement uses TRBV4-1 and TRBJ2-5; 11 bases agree with TRBD2. Germline CDR1 and CDR2: MGHRA and YSYEKL. Trimming took 2 bases from V and 4 from J; bases not matched to a gene: 6. The CDR3 totals 16 residues. In DNA, the CDR3 is TGCGCCAGCAGCCAACCCACTAGCGGGAGTCGAGAGACCCAGTACTTC. Residues: CASSQPTSGSRETQYF.

The chain uses TRBV28 and TRBJ1-5, with a possible D match to TRBD1 (5 bases). The CDR3 runs 14 residues. Germline values: CDR1 MDHEN, CDR2 SYDVKM. V was pared by 8 bases and J by 0 bases, with 11 bases between. The CDR3 nucleotides are TGTGCCAGCCATTCAGGGTATAGCAATCAGCCCCAGCATTTT. Amino acid sequence: CASHSGYSNQPQHF.

This chain joins TRBV7-9 and TRBJ1-1, with D uncertain. Germline V gives CDR1 SEHNR, CDR2 FQNEAQ (reference sequence). The CDR3 runs 14 residues. V lost 5 bases, J lost 1 base, and 11 bases lay in between. CDR3 residues: CASSQRTENTEAFF. CDR3 in DNA: TGTGCCAGCAGCCAAAGGACGGAGAACACTGAAGCTTTCTTT.

The chain is built from TRBV29-1 and TRBJ1-2, with a weak D call TRBD1 (6 bases). V lost 7 bases and J lost 8, with 17 bases in between. Germline loops: CDR1 SQVTM, CDR2 ANQGSEA. This CDR3 is 12 amino acids long. The CDR3 DNA reads as TGCAGCGCTCGGTGGGGGGCGCAGGGCTACACCTTC. Translating gives CSARWGAQGYTF.

This clone was seen only a few times. The chain carries TRBV2 and TRBJ1-5; 7 bases are a match to TRBD1. In germline, CDR1 is SNHLY, CDR2 FYNNEI. Unmatched junction bases numbered 5, after V lost 4 bases and J lost 5 bases. The CDR3 runs to 14 residues. The CDR3 region has the DNA TGTGCCAGCAGTGGACAGGGATTATATCAGCCCCAGCATTTT. This translates into CASSGQGLYQPQHF.